The 31 T cell receptor beta chains reported below all come from one sample, sequenced in a study of blood T cell repertoires in COVID-19. Profiling relied on immunoSEQ multiplex PCR, and the TCRdb table lists in-frame clones only, not all of them. Of over 100,000 clones in the sample, almost 70% were seen once. The sequenced material came from peripheral blood. The source is a woman between 65 and 79 years old with acute or convalescent COVID-19.

The chain joins TRBV28 to TRBJ1-4, with TRBD1 as a possible D gene (6 bases). The CDR3 consists of 15 residues. With 6 bases removed from V and 8 bases from J, the gap between germline ends came to 19 bases. CDR1 MDHEN and CDR2 SYDVKM come from the germline V gene. CDR3 nucleotide sequence: TGTGCCAGCAGACCCTCCCTGGGACAAACCGAAAAACTGTTTTTT. Translating it yields CASRPSLGQTEKLFF. Using reference TRBV28 and TRBJ1-4 for the parts outside the CDR3, the full variable domain is DVKVTQSSRYLVKRTGEKVFLECVQDMDHENMFWYRQDPGLGLRLIYFSYDVKMKEKGDIPEGYSVSREKKERFSLILESASTNQTSMYLCASRPSLGQTEKLFFGSGTQLSVL.

The table lists this clone with a few counts. V is TRBV24-1 and J is TRBJ2-2, with TRBD2 matching over 9 bases. The CDR3 runs to 17 residues. CDR1 and CDR2 (germline): KGHDR, SFDVKD. The junction had 5 bases not matched to a gene; V was cut back by 0 bases and J by 4 bases. As DNA, the CDR3 is TGTGCCACCAGTGATTTGGCGGGAGGGCCCTCCACCGGGGAGCTGTTTTTT. Translation gives CATSDLAGGPSTGELFF.

The genes are TRBV27 and TRBJ2-7; TRBD1 aligns across 7 bases. J gave up 3 bases and V 3 bases, and 5 bases lay outside the gene matches. Germline CDR1 reads MNHEY; CDR2 reads SMNVEV (reference sequence). The CDR3 has 14 residues. The CDR3 region is CASSFGGQFYEQYF. CDR3 bases: TGTGCCAGCAGTTTTGGGGGACAGTTCTACGAGCAGTACTTC.

The V call is TRBV27, the J call TRBJ2-7, with 9 bases aligning to TRBD1. This CDR3 is built from 15 residues. J was trimmed by 1 base and V by 8 bases; bases with no gene match: 9. Looked up from germline, CDR1 is MNHEY and CDR2 is SMNVEV (reference sequence). CDR3 in amino acids: CASRKPGQGSYEQYF. CDR3 DNA sequence: TGTGCCAGCCGAAAGCCCGGACAGGGGTCCTACGAGCAGTACTTC.

The gene calls are TRBV30 and TRBJ1-2; possible D gene TRBD1, 6 bases. Germline V gene lookup returns CDR1 GTSNPN and CDR2 SVGIG (reference sequence). V lost 3 bases and J lost 5, with 13 bases in between. This CDR3 contains 13 residues. CDR3 amino acids: CAWSGSQGYGYTF. The CDR3 DNA follows: TGTGCCTGGAGCGGCAGTCAGGGGTATGGCTACACCTTC. The full variable domain, rest sourced from reference TRBV30 and TRBJ1-2, is SQTIHQWPATLVQPVGSPLSLECTVEGTSNPNLYWYRQAAGRGLQLLFYSVGIGQISSEVPQNLSASRPQDRQFILSSKKLLLSDSGFYLCAWSGSQGYGYTFGSGTRLTVV.

This chain links TRBV19 with TRBJ2-7, with 9 bases matching TRBD2. CDR1 is LNHDA and CDR2 is SQIVND in the germline V gene (reference sequence). J was trimmed by 6 bases and V by 0 bases; bases with no gene match: 6. The CDR3 is 15 residues long. Here the CDR3 DNA reads TGTGCCAGTAGTATAGAGCCAGCGGGAGGAGCCGAGCAGTACTTC. It yields the protein CASSIEPAGGAEQYF.

V and J are TRBV5-1 and TRBJ1-2, with D perhaps matching TRBD1 (5 bases). V was trimmed by 0 bases and J by 2 bases, leaving 8 bases between them. This CDR3 contains 14 residues. Looked up from germline, CDR1 is SGHRS and CDR2 is YFSETQ. In DNA, the CDR3 is TGCGCCAGCAGCTTGGGACAGAGCAACTATGGCTACACCTTC. Protein product: CASSLGQSNYGYTF.

V gene TRBV9 combines with J gene TRBJ1-4; weak D call: TRBD1 (6 bases). V was trimmed by 2 bases and J by 4 bases, leaving 15 bases between them. CDR1 is SGDLS, CDR2 YYNGEE, per germline. This CDR3 contains 16 residues. The CDR3 sequence is CASSVTGGEYNEKLFF. For the CDR3, the DNA is TGTGCCAGCAGCGTTACTGGGGGCGAATATAATGAAAAACTGTTTTTT.

V and J are TRBV6-5 and TRBJ2-1; 7 bases align to TRBD1. With V trimmed by 6 bases and J by 9 bases, 8 bases remained unmatched. The CDR3 contains 13 residues. In germline, CDR1 is MNHEY, CDR2 SVGAGI. The CDR3 nucleotides are TGTGCCAGCAGCCGAGACAGGGTGAGTGAGCAGTTCTTC. Encoded protein: CASSRDRVSEQFF.

The V call is TRBV27, the J call TRBJ2-5, with D perhaps matching TRBD1 (7 bases). Between the trimmed V and J ends, which lost 6 bases and 5 bases, there was a span of 19 bases. Germline lookup yields CDR1 MNHEY and CDR2 SMNVEV (reference sequence). The CDR3 covers 15 residues. CDR3 sequence (DNA): TGTGCCAGCAGGGACTCCAGGGGGGTTGGGGAGACCCAGTACTTC. It codes for CASRDSRGVGETQYF.

This chain uses TRBV6-5 with TRBJ1-2, with 8 bases identical to TRBD1. Germline V gives CDR1 MNHEY, CDR2 SVGAGI. The CDR3 runs to 14 residues. Germline trimming cut 5 bases from V and 5 bases from J; bases unmatched to any gene: 7. CDR3 in DNA: TGTGCCAGCAGTCCACTAGACAGGGGTTATGGCTACACCTTC. This encodes CASSPLDRGYGYTF.

The DNA for the CDR3 is TGTGCCAGCAGTTCCCAGGGAACTGAAGCTTTCTTT. Protein: CASSSQGTEAFF. This chain uses TRBV6-6 with TRBJ1-1, with D perhaps TRBD1 (5 bases). This CDR3 region has 12 residues. The germline V gene has CDR1 MNHNY and CDR2 SVGAGI (reference sequence). V was shortened by 4 bases and J by 5 bases, with 8 bases between the two germline ends.

This clone was seen at least ten times. The rearrangement uses TRBV21-1 and TRBJ2-7; the listed D gene, TRBD1, was not tested against the DNA. TRBV21-1 constitutes a pseudogene. The length of the CDR3 is 16 residues. The CDR3 DNA reads TGTGCCAGCAGCAAAGAGGTAGGGGGCCTCCACCGCGAGCAGTACTTC. Its translation is CASSKEVGGLHREQYF.

This clone has a single count. The genes are TRBV18 and TRBJ2-7, with 10 bases aligning to TRBD2. The CDR3 contains 13 residues. Per the germline V gene, CDR1 is KGHSH and CDR2 is LQKENI. V gave up 3 bases and J gave up 6 bases; unmatched junction bases: 2. This chain's CDR3 is CASSPTSGTEQYF. The CDR3 bases are TGTGCCAGCTCACCTACTAGCGGGACCGAGCAGTACTTC.

The rearrangement uses TRBV12-3 or TRBV12-4 and TRBJ2-1; tentative D call: TRBD1 (5 bases). Trimming removed 4 bases from V and 8 bases from J, with 12 bases in between. There are 13 residues in the CDR3. Written as DNA, the CDR3 is TGTGCCAGCAGTTCTCACAGGTCCGATGAGCAGTTCTTC. This codes for CASSSHRSDEQFF.

This chain joins TRBV2 and TRBJ2-7, with 9 positions matching TRBD1. This CDR3 has 13 amino acids. Germline V lookup: CDR1 SNHLY, CDR2 FYNNEI. J gave up 7 bases and V 10 bases, and 11 bases lay outside the gene matches. The CDR3 coding sequence is TGTGCCATCGCAGGACAGGGGATGGGGGAGCAGTACTTC. It translates to CAIAGQGMGEQYF.

The chain uses TRBV5-1 and TRBJ2-3; 7 bases are shared with TRBD2. The CDR3 has 13 residues. Germline CDR1 SGHRS, CDR2 YFSETQ. Losses at the gene ends were 0 bases for V and 11 bases for J; bases not matched to a gene: 6. CDR3 sequence (DNA): TGCGCCAGCAGCTTGGAAGGTGGCGGGGGGCAGTATTTT. Amino acid sequence: CASSLEGGGGQYF.

As concerns this clone: A read error may account for a junction end that differs from germline. V usage is TRBV7-7 and J usage is TRBJ2-5; TRBD1 might be the D (6 bases). CDR3 size: 15 residues. Germline-derived CDR1 and CDR2 are SSHAT and FNYEAQ (reference sequence). The CDR3 here is CASSTQQGQQETQYF. The CDR3 nucleotides read TGTGCTAGCAGCACACAACAGGGCCAACAAGAGACCCAGTACTTC.

The CDR3: CASSSDGNTQYF. DNA for the CDR3: TGTGCCAGCAGCTCCGACGGGAATACGCAGTATTTT. The rearrangement links TRBV5-4 to TRBJ2-3; the D gene is possibly TRBD2 (5 bases). Germline V CDR1 and CDR2: SGHNT, YYREEE (reference sequence). Trimming shortened V by 3 bases and J by 7 bases, and 9 bases separated the two germline ends. There are 12 residues in the CDR3.

V gene TRBV28 combines with J gene TRBJ1-5; 9 bases are shared with TRBD1. CDR1 and CDR2 from the germline V gene are MDHEN and SYDVKM. This CDR3 is built from 15 residues. V gave up 6 bases and J gave up 4 bases; unmatched junction bases: 7. CDR3 residues: CASRSGTGSNQPQHF. For the CDR3, the DNA is TGTGCCAGCAGATCCGGGACAGGGTCGAATCAGCCCCAGCATTTT.

The gene calls are TRBV9 and TRBJ2-1; TRBD2 matches at 11 bases. V shed 3 bases, J shed 5 bases, and the junction held 7 bases outside the gene matches. Germline CDR1 and CDR2: SGDLS and YYNGEE. The CDR3 runs 16 residues. In nucleotides, the CDR3 is TGTGCCAGCAGCGGTAGCGGGGGGGCCCCCCACAATGAGCAGTTCTTC. Translated: CASSGSGGAPHNEQFF.

The table lists this clone with a count of one. This rearrangement joins TRBV7-2 to TRBJ1-6; possible D gene TRBD1, 5 bases. The CDR3 is 15 residues long. Trimming stripped 0 bases from V and 9 bases from J, with 12 bases between. Looked up from germline, CDR1 is SGHTA and CDR2 is FQGNSA. CDR3: CASSLASQGTSPLHF. DNA for the CDR3: TGTGCCAGCAGCTTAGCTTCGCAGGGAACTTCACCCCTCCACTTT.

The chain combines TRBV6-5 with TRBJ2-1; 10 positions agree with TRBD1. Germline assignment: CDR1 MNHEY and CDR2 SVGAGI. The V segment lost 6 bases and the J segment 2 bases; nucleotides outside the gene matches: 4. This CDR3 contains 15 residues. The CDR3 bases are TGTGCCAGCAGACCCGGACAGGGGGCCTACAATGAGCAGTTCTTC. As protein: CASRPGQGAYNEQFF.

The chain combines TRBV5-5 with TRBJ1-1; a possible D gene is TRBD1 (6 bases). The CDR3 has 14 residues. Per germline, CDR1 SGHKS and CDR2 YYEKEE (reference sequence). Between the trimmed V and J ends, which lost 2 bases and 4 bases, there was a span of 12 bases. CDR3 sequence (DNA): TGTGCCAGCAGCTTTGCAGGGGCTAGCACTGAAGCTTTCTTT. Encoded protein: CASSFAGASTEAFF.

The J gene is TRBJ2-3, the V gene TRBV6-2 or TRBV6-3; the match to TRBD2 covers 8 bases. The germline V gene has CDR1 MNHEY and CDR2 SVGEGT. With V trimmed by 2 bases and J by 0 bases, 10 bases remained unmatched. The CDR3 extends over 18 amino acids. DNA for the CDR3: TGTGCCAGCAGTTACGGGCCAATGAGCGGGGGAAGCACAGATACGCAGTATTTT. It specifies CASSYGPMSGGSTDTQYF.

The J gene is TRBJ1-2, the V gene TRBV4-1; 10 positions match TRBD1. The CDR3 has 14 residues. The V gene end was trimmed by 5 bases and the J gene end by 2 bases; junction bases not matched to a gene: 2. CDR1 and CDR2 (germline): MGHRA, YSYEKL. In nucleotides, the CDR3 is TGCGCCAGCAGCACGGGACAGGGGAACTATGGCTACACCTTC. Its protein product is CASSTGQGNYGYTF.

The chain employs TRBV5-1 and TRBJ1-4; 9 nucleotides line up with TRBD1. CDR3 size: 14 residues. Germline CDR1 SGHRS, CDR2 YFSETQ. V was clipped by 3 bases and J by 7 bases; unmatched bases: 4. The CDR3: CASSSGTGSEKLFF. The CDR3 DNA is TGCGCCAGCAGCTCCGGGACAGGGAGTGAAAAACTGTTTTTT.

V usage is TRBV25-1 and J usage is TRBJ2-1, with 12 bases lining up with TRBD2. The V gene end was trimmed by 4 bases and the J gene end by 8 bases; junction bases not matched to a gene: 3. The CDR3 extends over 14 amino acids. Germline loops: CDR1 MGHDK, CDR2 SYGVNS. The CDR3 sequence is CASSGLAGVDEQFF. DNA of the CDR3: TGTGCCAGCAGTGGACTAGCGGGAGTAGATGAGCAGTTCTTC.

The chain has TRBV4-1 and TRBJ2-7, with D perhaps TRBD2 (7 bases). This CDR3 has 16 residues. Per the germline V gene, CDR1 is MGHRA and CDR2 is YSYEKL. V lost 0 bases, J lost 2 bases, and 14 bases lay in between. The CDR3 DNA reads as TGCGCCAGCAGCCAAGATCTAGGGAGGGACACCTACGAGCAGTACTTC. It specifies CASSQDLGRDTYEQYF.

This clone appeared once. This chain uses TRBV5-1 with TRBJ2-2; D is perhaps TRBD1 (7 bases). The V gene's germline CDR1 is SGHRS and CDR2 YFSETQ. This CDR3 is 15 amino acids long. The V end was cut by 1 base, the J end by 6 bases, with 13 bases between. The CDR3 DNA reads TGCGCCAGCAGCTTGAAGGCAGGGGGGTCCGGGGAGCTGTTTTTT. Its protein is CASSLKAGGSGELFF.

This chain uses TRBV19 with TRBJ1-5; D remains ambiguous. CDR3 length: 12 amino acids. Germline-derived CDR1 and CDR2 are LNHDA and SQIVND (reference sequence). The ends were cut back, 3 bases at V and 6 bases at J, with 6 bases in the middle. CDR3 nucleotide sequence: TGTGCCAGTAGTATCACGGGTCAGCCCCAGCATTTT. Its protein is CASSITGQPQHF.